The 30 T cell receptor beta chains given below trace back to one sample, sequenced in a study of glioma-infiltrating T cells after dendritic cell vaccination. The method was immunoSEQ multiplex PCR; TCRdb's version includes in-frame clones alone and lacks a portion of them. The table records just under 60,000 clones, about 80% of them present only once. The time point: after dendritic cell vaccination, including at tumor progression/relapse. The sample consisted of blood, taken after dendritic cell vaccination. The receptor source for this set is a human donor with glioblastoma.

The chain carries TRBV2 and TRBJ1-1; tentative D call: TRBD1 (6 bases). Trimming took 2 bases from V and 6 from J, leaving 10 bases between them. Germline V CDR1 and CDR2: SNHLY, FYNNEI. The CDR3 spans 13 residues. This chain's CDR3 is CASSENRASEAFF. As DNA, the CDR3 is TGTGCCAGCAGTGAAAACAGGGCTTCTGAAGCTTTCTTT.

The genes are TRBV7-2 and TRBJ2-7; 7 positions match TRBD1. The germline V gene has CDR1 SGHTA and CDR2 FQGNSA. CDR3 size: 14 residues. V was clipped by 5 bases and J by 1 base; unmatched bases: 5. This CDR3 is CASSPRQGSYEQYF. CDR3 in DNA: TGTGCCAGCAGCCCCAGACAGGGTTCCTACGAGCAGTACTTC.

The V call is TRBV5-4, the J call TRBJ2-3, with TRBD2 matching over 14 bases. CDR1 SGHNT and CDR2 YYREEE come from the germline V gene (reference sequence). Trimming cost V 0 bases and J 5 bases; bases outside gene matches: 8. The CDR3 runs to 18 residues. The CDR3 nucleotides read TGTGCCAGCAGCTTGGCCCGGGGACTAGCGGGGGCTGGAGATACGCAGTATTTT. Translating gives CASSLARGLAGAGDTQYF.

The chain has TRBV27 and TRBJ2-1, with TRBD2 matching over 13 bases. The ends lost 9 bases at V and 9 bases at J; junction bases unmatched: 5. CDR3 length equals 13 residues. The germline V gene has CDR1 MNHEY and CDR2 SMNVEV (reference sequence). The DNA for the CDR3 is TGTGCCAGTACTAGCGGGGGGGCCTCTGAGCAGTTCTTC. Protein product: CASTSGGASEQFF.

The J gene is TRBJ1-5, the V gene TRBV12-5; a possible D gene is TRBD1 (5 bases). The germline V gene has CDR1 LGHNT and CDR2 FRNRAP. This CDR3 is 22 amino acids long. V was trimmed by 0 bases and J by 3 bases, leaving 30 bases between them. As DNA, the CDR3 is TGTGCTAGTGGTTTGGTAACGAAACAGGATATCTTAGTTATCCCTCTCAATCAGCCCCAGCATTTT. It yields the protein CASGLVTKQDILVIPLNQPQHF.

V is TRBV5-1 and J is TRBJ1-1; D is possibly TRBD1 (6 bases). There are 17 residues in the CDR3. The germline V gene has CDR1 SGHRS and CDR2 YFSETQ. V was shortened by 3 bases and J by 2 bases, with 20 bases between the two germline ends. The CDR3: CASSSSGTLSVNTEAFF. CDR3 coding DNA: TGCGCCAGCAGCTCCTCCGGGACATTGTCAGTTAACACTGAAGCTTTCTTT.

In DNA, the CDR3 is TGTGCCAGCAGCTTCTCGGGGGTAGACACTGAAGCTTTCTTT. Encoded protein: CASSFSGVDTEAFF. This sequence joins TRBV7-6 and TRBJ1-1; tentatively, D is TRBD1 (5 bases). V shed 3 bases and J shed 3 bases, with 11 bases lying between them. Germline CDR1 is SGHVS and CDR2 is FNYEAQ. The CDR3 sequence is 14 residues long.

V and J are TRBV18 and TRBJ1-3, with 8 bases that match TRBD1. This CDR3 region has 15 residues. Germline CDR1 and CDR2: KGHSH and LQKENI. V trimming: 2 bases; J trimming: 0 bases; junction bases outside the gene matches: 0. The CDR3 reads CASSPTGGSGNTIYF. In DNA, the CDR3 is TGTGCCAGCTCACCAACAGGGGGCTCTGGAAACACCATATATTTT.

The gene calls are TRBV7-3 and TRBJ2-3, with 7 positions matching TRBD1. Germline V gene data show CDR1 as SGHTA and CDR2 as FQGTGA. V was pared by 2 bases and J by 3 bases, with 8 bases of the junction left unmatched. The CDR3 has 16 amino acids. CDR3 amino acids: CASSLWGTEGTDTQYF. Written as DNA, the CDR3 is TGTGCCAGCAGCTTATGGGGGACAGAAGGTACAGATACGCAGTATTTT.

The chain carries TRBV15 and TRBJ2-5; tentatively, D is TRBD2 (6 bases). This CDR3 contains 17 residues. Germline V gives CDR1 LNHNV, CDR2 YYDKDF (reference sequence). V gave up 4 bases and J gave up 3 bases, with 21 bases separating them. The CDR3 sequence is CATSTAGLFLVKETQYF. CDR3 nucleotides: TGTGCCACCAGCACTGCGGGGCTCTTTTTAGTTAAAGAGACCCAGTACTTC.

This clone was found once. The chain combines TRBV4-1 with TRBJ1-2, with TRBD1 identical over 8 bases. The ends lost 4 bases at V and 8 bases at J; junction bases unmatched: 6. CDR1 is MGHRA, CDR2 YSYEKL, per germline. The CDR3 is 13 residues long. Here the CDR3 reads CASSPDRAEGYTF. The CDR3 DNA sequence: TGCGCCAGCAGCCCGGACAGGGCGGAAGGCTACACCTTC.

The chain couples TRBV29-1 to TRBJ2-3; 12 nucleotides agree with TRBD1. Germline V CDR1 and CDR2: SQVTM, ANQGSEA. The CDR3 extends over 22 amino acids. V was clipped by 0 bases and J by 5 bases; unmatched bases: 24. CDR3 in amino acids: CSVEEPGTGGVGASGDKDTQYF. Written as DNA, the CDR3 is TGCAGCGTTGAAGAACCCGGGACAGGGGGCGTTGGGGCTAGCGGGGACAAAGATACGCAGTATTTT.

The sample holds one count of this clone. This rearrangement joins TRBV5-1 to TRBJ2-3; 9 bases are a match to TRBD1. V lost 4 bases and J lost 3; bases outside the gene matches: 6. CDR1 is SGHRS and CDR2 is YFSETQ in the germline V gene. This CDR3 contains 15 residues. CDR3 bases: TGCGCCAGCAGCACCCACAGGGGGCTTACAGATACGCAGTATTTT. It translates to CASSTHRGLTDTQYF. The entire variable domain, with the rest obtained from reference TRBV5-1 and TRBJ2-3, is as follows: KAGVTQTPRYLIKTRGQQVTLSCSPISGHRSVSWYQQTPGQGLQFLFEYFSETQRNKGNFPGRFSGRQFSNSRSEMNVSTLELGDSALYLCASSTHRGLTDTQYFGPGTRLTVL.

This clone was detected only once. This chain joins TRBV5-1 and TRBJ1-1; 7 bases map to TRBD1. Trimming removed 5 bases from V and 4 bases from J; junction bases left unmatched: 5. The CDR3 runs 13 residues. Germline CDR1 SGHRS, CDR2 YFSETQ. The CDR3 sequence: CASSSQGTTEAFF. CDR3 DNA: TGCGCCAGCAGTTCACAGGGGACCACTGAAGCTTTCTTT.

The rearrangement links TRBV2 to TRBJ1-6; tentative D call: TRBD1 (6 bases). The CDR3 sequence is 14 residues long. V lost 3 bases and J 10 bases, leaving 13 bases between the germline ends. The germline V gene has CDR1 SNHLY and CDR2 FYNNEI. DNA for the CDR3: TGTGCCAGCAGTGAGGGTGGGGGCGGCTCACCCCTCCACTTT. Its protein product is CASSEGGGGSPLHF.

The chain recombines TRBV29-1 with TRBJ1-1; TRBD1 agrees at 9 bases. Per the germline V gene, CDR1 is SQVTM and CDR2 is ANQGSEA. Unmatched junction bases numbered 5, after V lost 2 bases and J lost 1 base. This CDR3 region has 15 residues. CDR3 sequence (DNA): TGCAGCGTTGAAACCGGGACAGGGAAGAACACTGAAGCTTTCTTT. This gives the protein CSVETGTGKNTEAFF.

The genes are TRBV7-9 and TRBJ1-5, with 10 positions matching TRBD1. V was clipped by 5 bases and J by 7 bases; unmatched bases: 5. The CDR3 totals 14 residues. The germline V gene has CDR1 SEHNR and CDR2 FQNEAQ (reference sequence). The DNA for the CDR3 is TGTGCCAGCAGCCGAGACAGGGGGCACCAGCCCCAGCATTTT. It specifies CASSRDRGHQPQHF.

The gene calls are TRBV4-3 and TRBJ1-1, with D tentatively TRBD1 (5 bases). Germline CDR1 reads LGHNA; CDR2 reads YSLEER. Trimming cost V 1 base and J 3 bases, with 12 bases left between them. The CDR3 covers 15 residues. CDR3 DNA sequence: TGCGCCAGCAGCCAAGGTCCGACGGGGGACACTGAAGCTTTCTTT. Protein sequence: CASSQGPTGDTEAFF.

The chain uses TRBV7-2 and TRBJ2-7; TRBD2 matches 14 bases. Unmatched junction bases numbered 12, after V lost 5 bases and J lost 3 bases. Germline V gives CDR1 SGHTA, CDR2 FQGNSA. This CDR3 contains 18 residues. CDR3 region: CASSVKSGTSGGYYEQYF. Here the CDR3 DNA reads TGTGCCAGCAGCGTTAAATCCGGGACTAGCGGGGGCTACTACGAGCAGTACTTC. Full variable domain (remainder filled in from reference TRBV7-2 and TRBJ2-7): GAGVSQSPSNKVTEKGKDVELRCDPISGHTALYWYRQSLGQGLEFLIYFQGNSAPDKSGLPSDRFSAERTGGSVSTLTIQRTQQEDSAVYLCASSVKSGTSGGYYEQYFGPGTRLTVT.

The rearrangement uses TRBV6-1 and TRBJ1-1; D remains ambiguous. The CDR3 contains 11 residues. Looked up from germline, CDR1 is MNHNS and CDR2 is SASEGT. V was shortened by 8 bases and J by 0 bases, with 4 bases between the two germline ends. CDR3 DNA: TGTGCCAGCGGGCTGAACACTGAAGCTTTCTTT. Residues: CASGLNTEAFF.

The V call is TRBV28, the J call TRBJ2-4; perhaps TRBD1 as D (5 bases). CDR1 is MDHEN and CDR2 is SYDVKM in the germline V gene. The V end was cut by 5 bases, the J end by 6 bases, with 14 bases between. The CDR3 contains 14 residues. In DNA form, the CDR3 reads TGTGCCAGCAGTCCTCGTGTAGGGGTAAACATTCAGTACTTC. Encoded protein: CASSPRVGVNIQYF.

This clone has only one observation. The chain couples TRBV15 to TRBJ2-2; TRBD1 matches 8 bases. V was clipped by 3 bases and J by 0 bases; unmatched bases: 9. This CDR3 region has 18 residues. Germline V gives CDR1 LNHNV, CDR2 YYDKDF (reference sequence). In nucleotides, the CDR3 is TGTGCCACCAGCAGCCAAAGGACAGGGAAACCGAACACCGGGGAGCTGTTTTTT. It codes for CATSSQRTGKPNTGELFF.

V and J are TRBV7-9 and TRBJ2-7, with D uncertain. CDR3 length: 12 amino acids. V was clipped by 5 bases and J by 3 bases, with 8 bases between them. Germline CDR1 and CDR2: SEHNR and FQNEAQ (reference sequence). CDR3 loop: CASSRLNYEQYF. The CDR3 coding sequence is TGTGCCAGCAGCCGGTTGAACTACGAGCAGTACTTC.

The rearrangement links TRBV7-8 to TRBJ2-7; 14 nucleotides match TRBD2. V lost 5 bases to trimming and J lost 4 bases; unmatched junction nucleotides: 7. The CDR3 consists of 16 residues. The germline CDR1 and CDR2 sequences are SGHVS and FQNEAQ. The chain's CDR3 is CASSQGLAGGLYEQYF. CDR3 coding DNA: TGTGCCAGCAGCCAAGGACTAGCGGGGGGACTTTACGAGCAGTACTTC.

V gene TRBV11-1 combines with J gene TRBJ1-1; the match to TRBD1 covers 10 bases. Trimming took 3 bases from V and 1 from J; bases not matched to a gene: 2. Germline CDR1 SGHAT, CDR2 FQDESV (reference sequence). There are 15 residues in the CDR3. Here the CDR3 DNA reads TGTGCCAGCAGCTTGGGGACAGGGGAGAACACTGAAGCTTTCTTT. It translates to CASSLGTGENTEAFF.

This clone appeared a single time. The chain links TRBV2 to TRBJ2-5; TRBD1 agrees at 11 bases. Germline values: CDR1 SNHLY, CDR2 FYNNEI. The V segment lost 6 bases and the J segment 5 bases; nucleotides outside the gene matches: 8. This CDR3 comprises 15 residues. The CDR3 bases are TGTGCCAGCAGGCCGGGACAGGGGGTCTTGGAGACCCAGTACTTC. The encoded protein is CASRPGQGVLETQYF.

The V call is TRBV18, the J call TRBJ2-2, with a weak D call TRBD1 (6 bases). V was pared by 0 bases and J by 6 bases, with 14 bases between. The germline V gene has CDR1 KGHSH and CDR2 LQKENI. This CDR3 has 16 amino acids. The CDR3 reads CASSPPTGRIAGELFF. CDR3 DNA sequence: TGTGCCAGCTCACCACCTACAGGGCGAATAGCCGGGGAGCTGTTTTTT.

V usage is TRBV19 and J usage is TRBJ1-5, with D perhaps TRBD1 (6 bases). The V end was cut by 1 base, the J end by 4 bases, with 8 bases between. The V gene's germline CDR1 is LNHDA and CDR2 SQIVND (reference sequence). CDR3 length: 14 amino acids. CDR3 residues: CASSIATGNQPQHF. CDR3 in DNA: TGTGCCAGTAGTATAGCTACAGGGAATCAGCCCCAGCATTTT.

The chain uses TRBV30 and TRBJ2-5, with TRBD2 matching 11 bases. This CDR3 has 14 amino acids. Losses at the gene ends were 3 bases for V and 5 bases for J; bases not matched to a gene: 5. Germline CDR1 GTSNPN, CDR2 SVGIG (reference sequence). The CDR3 DNA reads as TGTGCCTGGAGCCCAACTAGCGGGGGCGAGACCCAGTACTTC. This sequence encodes CAWSPTSGGETQYF.

This chain connects TRBV5-6 to TRBJ1-4; 9 bases match TRBD1. CDR1 and CDR2 from the germline V gene are SGHDT and YYEEEE. The CDR3 covers 14 residues. V lost 5 bases to trimming and J lost 5 bases; unmatched junction nucleotides: 4. Written as DNA, the CDR3 is TGTGCCAGCAGGACCGGGACAGGGAATGAAAAACTGTTTTTT. It yields the protein CASRTGTGNEKLFF.